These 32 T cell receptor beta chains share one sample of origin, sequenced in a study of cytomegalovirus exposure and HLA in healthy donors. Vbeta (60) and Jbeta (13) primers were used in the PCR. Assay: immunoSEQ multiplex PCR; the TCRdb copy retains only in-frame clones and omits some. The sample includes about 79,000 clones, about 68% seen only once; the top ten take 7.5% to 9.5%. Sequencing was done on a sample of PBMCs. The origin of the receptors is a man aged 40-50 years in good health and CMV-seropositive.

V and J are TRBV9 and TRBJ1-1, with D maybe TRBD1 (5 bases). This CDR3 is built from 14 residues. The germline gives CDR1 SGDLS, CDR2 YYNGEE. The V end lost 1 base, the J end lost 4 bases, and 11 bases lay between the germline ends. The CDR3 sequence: CASSVRGGSTEAFF. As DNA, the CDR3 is TGTGCCAGCAGCGTAAGGGGTGGTAGCACTGAAGCTTTCTTT.

In nucleotides, the CDR3 is TGTGCCAGCAGCTCAACTTCGGGAGTCGGGTGGAAGGGCTACACCTTC. This translates into CASSSTSGVGWKGYTF. The V call is TRBV5-6, the J call TRBJ1-2; D is uncertain. The V gene's germline CDR1 is SGHDT and CDR2 YYEEEE. V was trimmed by 3 bases and J by 8 bases, leaving 23 bases between them. The CDR3 consists of 16 residues.

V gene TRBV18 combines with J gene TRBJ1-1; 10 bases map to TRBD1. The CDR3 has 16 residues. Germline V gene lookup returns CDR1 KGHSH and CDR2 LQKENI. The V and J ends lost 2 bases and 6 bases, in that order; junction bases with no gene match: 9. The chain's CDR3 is CASSPAQAGTGAEAFF. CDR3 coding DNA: TGTGCCAGCTCACCAGCTCAAGCCGGGACAGGGGCTGAAGCTTTCTTT. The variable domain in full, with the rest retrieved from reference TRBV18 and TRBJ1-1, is NAGVMQNPRHLVRRRGQEARLRCSPMKGHSHVYWYRQLPEEGLKFMVYLQKENIIDESGMPKERFSAEFPKEGPSILRIQQVVRGDSAAYFCASSPAQAGTGAEAFFGQGTRLTVV.

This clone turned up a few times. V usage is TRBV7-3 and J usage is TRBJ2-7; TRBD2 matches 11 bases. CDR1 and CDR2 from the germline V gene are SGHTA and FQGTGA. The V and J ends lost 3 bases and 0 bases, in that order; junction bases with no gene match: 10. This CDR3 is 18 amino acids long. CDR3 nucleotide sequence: TGTGCCAGCAGCTTGGGGCGGGGACTAGCGGCCAGCTCCTACGAGCAGTACTTC. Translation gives CASSLGRGLAASSYEQYF.

CDR3 DNA sequence: TGTGCCATCAGTGATGGGACCGGGACAGGGAGCTACGAGCAGTACTTC. This encodes CAISDGTGTGSYEQYF. The chain recombines TRBV10-3 with TRBJ2-7, with 9 bases fitting TRBD1. Germline CDR1 and CDR2: ENHRY and SYGVKD. The CDR3 covers 16 residues. The junction had 9 bases not matched to a gene; V was cut back by 3 bases and J by 3 bases.

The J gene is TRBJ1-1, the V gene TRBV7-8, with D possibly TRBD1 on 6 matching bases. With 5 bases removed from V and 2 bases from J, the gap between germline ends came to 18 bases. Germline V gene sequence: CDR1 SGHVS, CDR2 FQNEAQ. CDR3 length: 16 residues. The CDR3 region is CASSPMSGAVNTEAFF. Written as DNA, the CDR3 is TGTGCCAGCAGCCCCATGTCAGGGGCCGTTAACACTGAAGCTTTCTTT. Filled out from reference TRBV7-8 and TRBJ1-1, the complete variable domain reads GAGVSQSPRYKVAKRGQDVALRCDPISGHVSLFWYQQALGQGPEFLTYFQNEAQLDKSGLPSDRFFAERPEGSVSTLKIQRTQQEDSAVYLCASSPMSGAVNTEAFFGQGTRLTVV.

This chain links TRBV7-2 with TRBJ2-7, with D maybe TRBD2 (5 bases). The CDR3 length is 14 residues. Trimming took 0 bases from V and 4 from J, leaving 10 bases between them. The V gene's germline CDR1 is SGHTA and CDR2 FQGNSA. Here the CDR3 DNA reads TGTGCCAGCAGCTTAGCGGGAGTCGGATACGAGCAGTACTTC. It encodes CASSLAGVGYEQYF.

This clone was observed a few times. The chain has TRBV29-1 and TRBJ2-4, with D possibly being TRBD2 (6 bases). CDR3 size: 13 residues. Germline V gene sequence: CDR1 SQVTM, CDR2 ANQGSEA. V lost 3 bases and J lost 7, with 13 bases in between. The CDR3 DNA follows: TGCAGCGTTGAGATAGGTCGGGGGAACATTCAGTACTTC. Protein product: CSVEIGRGNIQYF. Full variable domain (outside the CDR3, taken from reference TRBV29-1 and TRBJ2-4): SAVISQKPSRDICQRGTSLTIQCQVDSQVTMMFWYRQQPGQSLTLIATANQGSEATYESGFVIDKFPISRPNLTFSTLTVSNMSPEDSSIYLCSVEIGRGNIQYFGAGTRLSVL.

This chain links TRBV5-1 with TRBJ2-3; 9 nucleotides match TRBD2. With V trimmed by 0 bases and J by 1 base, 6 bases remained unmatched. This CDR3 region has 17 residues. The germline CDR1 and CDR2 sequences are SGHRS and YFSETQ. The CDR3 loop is CASSLAPSGKGTDTQYF. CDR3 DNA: TGCGCCAGCAGCTTGGCCCCTAGCGGGAAAGGCACAGATACGCAGTATTTT.

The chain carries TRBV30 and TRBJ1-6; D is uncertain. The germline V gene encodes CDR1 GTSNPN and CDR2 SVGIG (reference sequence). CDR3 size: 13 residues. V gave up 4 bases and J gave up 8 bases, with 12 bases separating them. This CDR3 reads CAWKRGGDSPLHF. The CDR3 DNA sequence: TGTGCCTGGAAACGGGGAGGAGATTCACCCCTCCACTTT.

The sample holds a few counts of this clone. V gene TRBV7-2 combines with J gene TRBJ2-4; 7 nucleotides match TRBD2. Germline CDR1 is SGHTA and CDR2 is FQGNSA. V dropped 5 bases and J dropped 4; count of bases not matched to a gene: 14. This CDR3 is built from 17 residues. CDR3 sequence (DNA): TGTGCCAGCAGCCAAATGGGACTACAAGTGCATAAAAACATTCAGTACTTC. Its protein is CASSQMGLQVHKNIQYF.

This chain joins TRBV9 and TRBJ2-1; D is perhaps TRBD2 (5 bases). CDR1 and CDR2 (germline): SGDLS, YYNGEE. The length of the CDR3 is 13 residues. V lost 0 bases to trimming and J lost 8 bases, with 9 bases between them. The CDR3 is CASSVAGRDEQFF. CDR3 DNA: TGTGCCAGCAGCGTAGCTGGGCGGGATGAGCAGTTCTTC.

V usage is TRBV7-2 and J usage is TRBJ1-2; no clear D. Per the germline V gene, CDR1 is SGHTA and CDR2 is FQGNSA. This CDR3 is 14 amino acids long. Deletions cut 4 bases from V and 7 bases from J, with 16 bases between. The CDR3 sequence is CASSSESPLSGYTF. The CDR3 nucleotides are TGTGCCAGCAGCTCCGAAAGTCCTCTATCTGGCTACACCTTC.

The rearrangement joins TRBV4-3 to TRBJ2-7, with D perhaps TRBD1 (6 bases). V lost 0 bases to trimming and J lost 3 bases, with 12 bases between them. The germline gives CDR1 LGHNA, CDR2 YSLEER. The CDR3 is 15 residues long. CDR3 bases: TGCGCCAGCAGCCAAGATAGGGGGTTCAACTACGAGCAGTACTTC. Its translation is CASSQDRGFNYEQYF.

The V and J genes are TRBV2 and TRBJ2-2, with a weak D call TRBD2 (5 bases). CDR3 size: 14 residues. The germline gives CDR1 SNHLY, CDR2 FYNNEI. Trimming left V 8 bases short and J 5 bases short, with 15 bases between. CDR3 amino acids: CASRGEPRTGELFF. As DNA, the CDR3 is TGTGCCAGCCGGGGAGAGCCGAGGACCGGGGAGCTGTTTTTT. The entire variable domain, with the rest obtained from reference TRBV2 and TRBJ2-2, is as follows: EPEVTQTPSHQVTQMGQEVILRCVPISNHLYFYWYRQILGQKVEFLVSFYNNEISEKSEIFDDQFSVERPDGSNFTLKIRSTKLEDSAMYFCASRGEPRTGELFFGEGSRLTVL.

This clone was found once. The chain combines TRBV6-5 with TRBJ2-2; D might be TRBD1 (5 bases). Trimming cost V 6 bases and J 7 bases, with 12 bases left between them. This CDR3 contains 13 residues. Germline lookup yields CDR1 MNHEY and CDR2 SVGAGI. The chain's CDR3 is CASRHQGSGELFF. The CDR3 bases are TGTGCCAGCAGACACCAGGGAAGCGGGGAGCTGTTTTTT.

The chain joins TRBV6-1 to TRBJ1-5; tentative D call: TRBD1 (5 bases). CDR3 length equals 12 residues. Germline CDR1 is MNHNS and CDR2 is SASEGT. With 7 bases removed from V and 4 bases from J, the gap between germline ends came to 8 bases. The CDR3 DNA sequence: TGTGCCAGCACTGACAGAAATCAGCCCCAGCATTTT. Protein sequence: CASTDRNQPQHF.

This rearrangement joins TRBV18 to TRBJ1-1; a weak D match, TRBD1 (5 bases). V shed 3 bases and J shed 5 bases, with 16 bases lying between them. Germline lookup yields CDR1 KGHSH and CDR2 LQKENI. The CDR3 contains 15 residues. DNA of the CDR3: TGTGCCAGCTCACCCAGGGAGGAGGGGCTTACTGAAGCTTTCTTT. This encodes CASSPREEGLTEAFF.

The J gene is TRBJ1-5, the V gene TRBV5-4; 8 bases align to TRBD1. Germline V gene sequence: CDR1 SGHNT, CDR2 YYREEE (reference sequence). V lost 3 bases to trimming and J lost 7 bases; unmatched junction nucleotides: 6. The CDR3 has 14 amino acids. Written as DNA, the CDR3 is TGTGCCAGCAGCTCAGGGGGCAGAGGACAGCCCCAGCATTTT. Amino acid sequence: CASSSGGRGQPQHF.

CDR3 residues: CASKRDRKGTEAFF. As DNA, the CDR3 is TGCGCCAGCAAACGAGACAGAAAGGGCACTGAAGCTTTCTTT. The chain links TRBV5-1 to TRBJ1-1, with D possibly TRBD1 on 5 matching bases. Germline values: CDR1 SGHRS, CDR2 YFSETQ. The V and J ends lost 6 bases and 4 bases respectively, with 16 bases between them. The CDR3 is made up of 14 amino acids.

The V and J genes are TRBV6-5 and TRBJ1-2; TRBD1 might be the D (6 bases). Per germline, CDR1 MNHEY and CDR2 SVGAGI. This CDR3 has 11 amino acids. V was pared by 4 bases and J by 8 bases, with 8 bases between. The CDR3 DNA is TGTGCCAGCAGTTTCCAGGGGGGCTACACCTTC. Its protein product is CASSFQGGYTF.

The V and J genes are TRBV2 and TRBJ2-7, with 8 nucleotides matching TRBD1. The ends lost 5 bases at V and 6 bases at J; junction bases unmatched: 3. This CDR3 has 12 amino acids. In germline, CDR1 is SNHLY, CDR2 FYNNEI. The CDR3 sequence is CASSLGQGEQYF. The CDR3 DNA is TGTGCCAGCAGTCTAGGACAGGGCGAGCAGTACTTC.

The CDR3 bases are TGTGCCAGCAGCTTAGCTAGACAGGGAGATGAAGCTTTCTTT. It encodes CASSLARQGDEAFF. The V gene is TRBV7-8, the J gene TRBJ1-1; TRBD1 agrees at 7 bases. CDR3 length: 14 residues. Germline V gives CDR1 SGHVS, CDR2 FQNEAQ. The V segment lost 0 bases and the J segment 7 bases; nucleotides outside the gene matches: 5.

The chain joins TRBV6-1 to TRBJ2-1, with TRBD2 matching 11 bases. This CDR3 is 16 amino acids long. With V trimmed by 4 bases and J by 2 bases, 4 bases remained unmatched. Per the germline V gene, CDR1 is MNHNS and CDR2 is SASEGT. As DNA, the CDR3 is TGTGCCAGCAGTGCCCGACTAGCGGGGACCTACAATGAGCAGTTCTTC. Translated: CASSARLAGTYNEQFF.

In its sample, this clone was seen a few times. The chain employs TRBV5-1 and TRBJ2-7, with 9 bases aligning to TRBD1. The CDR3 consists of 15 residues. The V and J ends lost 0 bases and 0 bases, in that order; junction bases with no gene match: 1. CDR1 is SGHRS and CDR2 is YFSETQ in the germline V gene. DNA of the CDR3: TGCGCCAGCAGCTTGGGACAGGGGGGCTCCTACGAGCAGTACTTC. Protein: CASSLGQGGSYEQYF.

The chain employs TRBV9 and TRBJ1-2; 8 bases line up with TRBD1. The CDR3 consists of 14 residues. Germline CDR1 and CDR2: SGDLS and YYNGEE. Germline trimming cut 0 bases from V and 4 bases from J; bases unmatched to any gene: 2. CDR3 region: CASSVDTGGYGYTF. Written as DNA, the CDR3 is TGTGCCAGCAGCGTAGACACAGGGGGCTATGGCTACACCTTC.

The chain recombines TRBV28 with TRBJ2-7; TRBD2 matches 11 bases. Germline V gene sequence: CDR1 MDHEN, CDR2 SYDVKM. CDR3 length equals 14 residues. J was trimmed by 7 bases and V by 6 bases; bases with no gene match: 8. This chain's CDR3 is CASRGTSGSWEQYF. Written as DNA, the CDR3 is TGTGCCAGCAGAGGAACTAGCGGGAGTTGGGAGCAGTACTTC. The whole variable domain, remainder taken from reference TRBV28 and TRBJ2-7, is DVKVTQSSRYLVKRTGEKVFLECVQDMDHENMFWYRQDPGLGLRLIYFSYDVKMKEKGDIPEGYSVSREKKERFSLILESASTNQTSMYLCASRGTSGSWEQYFGPGTRLTVT.

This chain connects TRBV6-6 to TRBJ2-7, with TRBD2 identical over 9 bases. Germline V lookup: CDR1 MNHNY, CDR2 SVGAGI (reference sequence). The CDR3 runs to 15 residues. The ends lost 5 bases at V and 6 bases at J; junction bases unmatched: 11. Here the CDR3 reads CASSQGGLAGPEQYF. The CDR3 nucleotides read TGTGCCAGCAGTCAGGGGGGACTAGCTGGCCCCGAGCAGTACTTC.

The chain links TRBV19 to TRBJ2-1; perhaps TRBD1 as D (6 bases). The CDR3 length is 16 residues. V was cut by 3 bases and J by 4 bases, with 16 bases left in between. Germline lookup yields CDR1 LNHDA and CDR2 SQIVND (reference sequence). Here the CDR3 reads CASSIQRGGRYNEQFF. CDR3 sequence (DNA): TGTGCCAGTAGTATCCAGAGAGGGGGAAGGTACAATGAGCAGTTCTTC.

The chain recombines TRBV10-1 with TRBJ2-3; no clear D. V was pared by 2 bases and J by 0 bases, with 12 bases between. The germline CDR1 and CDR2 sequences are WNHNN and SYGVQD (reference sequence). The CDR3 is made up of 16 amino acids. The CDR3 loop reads CASSEMAAQSTDTQYF. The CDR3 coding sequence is TGCGCCAGCAGTGAGATGGCAGCGCAAAGCACAGATACGCAGTATTTT.

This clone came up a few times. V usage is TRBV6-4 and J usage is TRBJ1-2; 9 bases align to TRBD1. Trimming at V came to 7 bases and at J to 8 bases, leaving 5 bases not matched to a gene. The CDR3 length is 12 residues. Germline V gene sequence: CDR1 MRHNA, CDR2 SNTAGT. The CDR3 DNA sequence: TGTGCCAGCACCGGGACAGGGAGAGGCTACACCTTC. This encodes CASTGTGRGYTF.

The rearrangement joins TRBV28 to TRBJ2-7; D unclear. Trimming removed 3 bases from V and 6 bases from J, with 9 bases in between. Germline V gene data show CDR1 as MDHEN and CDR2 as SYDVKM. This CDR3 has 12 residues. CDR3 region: CASSLRPGEQYF. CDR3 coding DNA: TGTGCCAGCAGTTTGAGACCGGGCGAGCAGTACTTC.